Sequencing of this TCR beta chain was carried out in a study of shared clonotypes between healthy human individuals. Worth noting for this clone: Its antigen is not identified.

Whole-study results and caveats: Blood was the only sampled material, and tissue repertoires likely differ. Relative to clonotypes present in all four donors, those not shared had lower generation probabilities.

Germline lookup yields CDR1 LGHNA and CDR2 YSLEER. V shed 5 bases and J shed 7 bases, with 14 bases lying between them. The CDR3 is 13 amino acids. Clones were read by immunoSEQ multiplex PCR, and TCRdb kept only the in-frame ones, dropping some. Of more than 550,000 clones in the sample, 90% were seen once. This sequence was found in a man between 18 and 29 years old in good health. Some clones in this sample may be carry-over from other donors' samples. The sample consisted of memory CD8+ T cells from PBMCs. The subset: CD45RO+ cells pooled with CCR7-negative TemRA cells. The chain uses TRBV4-3 and TRBJ2-5, with D perhaps assigned TRBD1 or TRBD2 (5 bases each). DNA of the CDR3: TGCGCCAGCAGCTCGGACTGGGGCGGGACCCAGTACTTC. Protein: CASSSDWGGTQYF.